This is a list of T cell receptor beta chains from one sample in a study of shared clonotypes between healthy human individuals. The table came from immunoSEQ multiplex PCR; TCRdb's copy has only in-frame clones and leaves some out. The sample yields about 2 million clones, 95% seen once. The specimen sequenced was naive CD4+ T cells sorted from blood. All receptors come from a man between 18 and 35 years old in good health. CDR3s include the opening cysteine and the closing phenylalanine or tryptophan. Each record gives: V gene, J gene, D gene, clone size, CDR3 DNA, CDR3 protein. The D gene is left open where the match is weak. Some rows have no size entry. The others give once, few or many, or a class for an expanded clone.

TRBV11-2	TRBJ2-3	NA	NA	TGTGCCAGCAGCTTAGAAGCCGGCACAGATACGCAGTATTTT	CASSLEAGTDTQYF
TRBV6-1	TRBJ2-2	NA	NA	TGTGCCAGCAGGGTCCCTCCCGCGAACACCGGGGAGCTGTTTTTT	CASRVPPANTGELFF
TRBV7-2	TRBJ1-2	TRBD1	NA	TGTGCCAGCAGCCCGGACAGGGTTCTCAATGGCTACACCTTC	CASSPDRVLNGYTF
TRBV7-6	TRBJ1-5	NA	NA	TGTGCCAGCAGCCACGGGCCCAATCAGCCCCAGCATTTT	CASSHGPNQPQHF
TRBV2	TRBJ2-7	NA	NA	TGTGCCAGCAACCCCGGTGAGGGGGCCTACGAGCAGTACTTC	CASNPGEGAYEQYF
TRBV5-1	TRBJ2-6	NA	NA	TGCGCCAGCAGCTTGTGGCGGGACTCTGGGGCCAACGTCCTGACTTTC	CASSLWRDSGANVLTF
TRBV7-3	TRBJ2-7	NA	NA	TGTGCCAGCAGCTCCCAGACAGGGAGGGACTACGAGCAGTACTTC	CASSSQTGRDYEQYF
TRBV19	TRBJ1-1	NA	once	TGTGCCAGTAGTAAAACAGTGAACACTGAAGCTTTCTTT	CASSKTVNTEAFF
TRBV7-2	TRBJ2-5	TRBD2	NA	TGTGCCAGCAGCTTAGGGATCGGGGGAGGGCTCGCTGAGACCCAGTACTTC	CASSLGIGGGLAETQYF
TRBV2	TRBJ2-3	TRBD2	NA	TGTGCCAGCGCCCGAAGACTAGCGGATAACACAGATACGCAGTATTTT	CASARRLADNTDTQYF
TRBV29-1	TRBJ2-3	NA	NA	TGCAGCGCTAGACAGAAAAACACAGATACGCAGTATTTT	CSARQKNTDTQYF
TRBV11-1	TRBJ2-5	TRBD2	NA	TGTGCCAGCAGCTTAGAGGTAGCGGGGGCCCAAGAGACCCAGTACTTC	CASSLEVAGAQETQYF
TRBV30	TRBJ2-5	NA	NA	TGTGCCTGGAGTCAGAAGACCCAGTACTTC	CAWSQKTQYF
TRBV6-1	TRBJ2-7	NA	NA	TGTGCCAGCAGCCAGAACAGGGTTGGGACCTACGAGCAGTACTTC	CASSQNRVGTYEQYF
TRBV6-1	TRBJ2-2	TRBD2	NA	TGTGCCAGCAGTGTAATACTAGCGGTGAACACCGGGGAGCTGTTTTTT	CASSVILAVNTGELFF
TRBV7-2	TRBJ2-7	NA	NA	TGTGCCAGCAGCTTAGGCCCGATGGGGGGCTTGTCGAACGAGCAGTACTTC	CASSLGPMGGLSNEQYF
TRBV7-6	TRBJ2-7	NA	NA	TGTGCCAGCAGCTTAGAGGGCGCGCCCTACTACGAGCAGTACTTC	CASSLEGAPYYEQYF
TRBV7-3	TRBJ2-5	NA	NA	TGTGCCAGCAGCTTAAACGGGATCGTAGAGACCCAGTACTTC	CASSLNGIVETQYF
TRBV30	TRBJ2-5	TRBD2	few	TGTGCCTGGAGTGCCCTAGCGGGGGGGAGAGAGACCCAGTACTTC	CAWSALAGGRETQYF
TRBV7-9	TRBJ2-3	NA	NA	TGTGCCAGCAGCTTCACGGAGCGGTCCGGAGATACGCAGTATTTT	CASSFTERSGDTQYF
TRBV4-3	TRBJ2-2	TRBD2	NA	TGCGCCAGCAGCCAAGGTCCGGGAGGGCTCACCGGGGAGCTGTTTTTT	CASSQGPGGLTGELFF
TRBV28	TRBJ1-5	NA	NA	TGTGCCAGCAGTCTGGATCGCGGTAATCAGCCCCAGCATTTT	CASSLDRGNQPQHF
TRBV5-1	TRBJ1-4	NA	NA	TGCGCCAGCAGCTTGGCCCTAGTGGGCGAAAAACTGTTTTTT	CASSLALVGEKLFF
TRBV4-3	TRBJ2-1	TRBD2	NA	TGCGCCAGCAGCCAAGGGACTAGCGGGAGCTGGGGTGAGCAGTTCTTC	CASSQGTSGSWGEQFF
TRBV5-4	TRBJ1-1	NA	NA	TGTGCCAGCAGCTCCGGACAGCTTGGGCTGAACACTGAAGCTTTCTTT	CASSSGQLGLNTEAFF
TRBV29-1	TRBJ1-5	TRBD1	once	TGCAGCGTTGCGACAGGGGTTACTCAGCCCCAGCATTTT	CSVATGVTQPQHF
TRBV6-1	TRBJ2-1	NA	NA	TGTGCCAGCAGTGTTCCGGCAGGGGGGTTCCTCAATGAGCAGTTCTTC	CASSVPAGGFLNEQFF
TRBV6-1	TRBJ1-4	NA	NA	TGTGCCAGCAGTGAATTTAGGGCAACTAATGAAAAACTGTTTTTT	CASSEFRATNEKLFF
TRBV30	TRBJ1-1	NA	NA	TGTGCCTGGAGGGGCAGTTTGAACACTGAAGCTTTCTTT	CAWRGSLNTEAFF
TRBV6-5	TRBJ1-4	NA	NA	TGTGCCAGCAGTTACGGGTTGGTGTCTAATGAAAAACTGTTTTTT	CASSYGLVSNEKLFF
TRBV29-1	TRBJ1-5	NA	NA	TGCAGCGTTGAACTCCCCGGGGGTCAGCCCCAGCATTTT	CSVELPGGQPQHF
TRBV15	TRBJ1-4	NA	once	TGTGCCACCAGCAGAGCTTCAACAGGACTGAATGAAAAACTGTTTTTT	CATSRASTGLNEKLFF
TRBV18	TRBJ2-1	NA	NA	TGTGCCAGCTCACCGTCCCGGAGCTCCTACAATGAGCAGTTCTTC	CASSPSRSSYNEQFF
TRBV25-1	TRBJ2-1	TRBD2	NA	TGTGCCAGCAGTAGAAGATCGGGAGGAAGCTACAATGAGCAGTTCTTC	CASSRRSGGSYNEQFF
TRBV19	TRBJ2-2	TRBD2	NA	TGTGCCAGTAGACTAGCGGGGCAAAACACCGGGGAGCTGTTTTTT	CASRLAGQNTGELFF
TRBV7-2	TRBJ2-1	NA	NA	TGTGCCAGCAGCTTAAGTGCAGCGGCCTACAATGAGCAGTTCTTC	CASSLSAAAYNEQFF
TRBV4-2	TRBJ2-3	TRBD1	NA	TGTGCCAGCAGCCAAGAACCCGACAGGGTGCCTGATACGCAGTATTTT	CASSQEPDRVPDTQYF
TRBV5-1	TRBJ2-2	TRBD1	once	TGCGCCAGCAGCCCGGGACAGGGGGGCACCGGGGAGCTGTTTTTT	CASSPGQGGTGELFF
TRBV6-1	TRBJ1-5	NA	NA	TGTGCCAGCAGTGAAGCGGGGGAGAGCAATCAGCCCCAGCATTTT	CASSEAGESNQPQHF
TRBV7-8	TRBJ2-1	TRBD2	NA	TGTGCCAGCAGCTTGGGCCTAGCGGGGAACAATGAGCAGTTCTTC	CASSLGLAGNNEQFF
TRBV5-1	TRBJ1-2	NA	NA	TGCGCCAGCAGCTTGGAGGGGCAGGTATATGGCTACACCTTC	CASSLEGQVYGYTF
TRBV30	TRBJ1-2	NA	NA	TGTGCCTCTCTTCCGGATAACTATGGCTACACCTTC	CASLPDNYGYTF
TRBV5-1	TRBJ2-1	NA	once	TGCGCCAGCAGCTTTGAGGGGTGGAATGAGCAGTTCTTC	CASSFEGWNEQFF
TRBV30	TRBJ1-1	NA	NA	TGTGCCTGGACTCGACAGATGAACACTGAAGCTTTCTTT	CAWTRQMNTEAFF
TRBV4-1	TRBJ2-7	NA	NA	TGCGCCAGCAGCCCTGGGGTACAGGGTCTACAAGAGCAGTACTTC	CASSPGVQGLQEQYF
TRBV15	TRBJ2-7	TRBD1	once	TGTGCCACCAGTACTGAGGGGGCACCCTACGAGCAGTACTTC	CATSTEGAPYEQYF
TRBV6-6	TRBJ1-6	TRBD1	NA	TGTGCCAGCAGCGAACCGGGACAGGGATATTCACCCCTCCACTTT	CASSEPGQGYSPLHF
TRBV10-3	TRBJ1-3	NA	NA	TGTGCCATCGATCCCACAGGATCTGGAAACACCATATATTTT	CAIDPTGSGNTIYF
TRBV7-9	TRBJ1-6	NA	NA	TGTGCCAGCAGCCCTCAGGTCGGGTTTGAGTCACCCCTCCACTTT	CASSPQVGFESPLHF
TRBV4-3	TRBJ2-2	NA	NA	TGCGCCAGCAGCCAAGATCGAGCAGCGAACACCGGGGAGCTGTTTTTT	CASSQDRAANTGELFF
TRBV7-2	TRBJ2-1	NA	once	TGTGCCAGCAGCTTAGCTTGGGGGAGCTCCTACAATGAGCAGTTCTTC	CASSLAWGSSYNEQFF
TRBV30	TRBJ1-5	NA	NA	TGTGCCTGGAGCGGGGAACTCCCCAATCAGCCCCAGCATTTT	CAWSGELPNQPQHF
TRBV9	TRBJ1-3	NA	few	TGTGCCAGCAGCGTAGAAGGCTCTGGAAACACCATATATTTT	CASSVEGSGNTIYF
TRBV5-1	TRBJ2-7	NA	once	TGCGCCAGCAAAACTCAATGGGGGGCCCCCGACTACGAGCAGTACTTC	CASKTQWGAPDYEQYF
TRBV19	TRBJ1-2	NA	NA	TGTGCCAGTAGTCCCGAACGGGACACCATATCTAACTATGGCTACACCTTC	CASSPERDTISNYGYTF
TRBV18	TRBJ1-1	NA	NA	TGTGCCAGCTCACCCCCACAGACTGAAGCTTTCTTT	CASSPPQTEAFF
TRBV7-2	TRBJ1-6	NA	few	TGTGCCAGCAGCTTAGGACCGCTTGGTTCACCCCTCCACTTT	CASSLGPLGSPLHF